This TCR beta chain was found in a study of OX40 agonist ivuxolimab in advanced cancers. Study observations and caveats: Among some nonresponders, normalized T-cell clonal expansion was also low.

As regards this clone: The target antigen is unknown.

The data were produced by immunoSEQ multiplex PCR, yet TCRdb's version contains in-frame clones alone and is incomplete. The repertoire consists of around 69,000 clones, with around 89% occurring once and the leading ten covering around 3.6%. Enrollment shut out patients with autoimmune disease history or systemic immunosuppression. Patients had blood sampled at baseline and again on cycle 4 day 1 and cycle 7 day 1. Trimming cost V 9 bases and J 1 base, with 13 bases left between them. This CDR3 region has 14 residues. Germline V lookup: CDR1 KGHSH, CDR2 LQKENI. Specimen: CD4+ or CD8+ T cells sorted from blood, collected in a trial of the OX40 agonist ivuxolimab. This TCR derives from an adult with an advanced solid tumor such as melanoma, head and neck, liver or kidney cancer. The genes are TRBV18 and TRBJ2-1, with a weak D call TRBD1 (6 bases). The CDR3 DNA reads TGTGCCAGTTCATACAGGGTTTCCTACAATGAGCAGTTCTTC. Translation gives CASSYRVSYNEQFF.